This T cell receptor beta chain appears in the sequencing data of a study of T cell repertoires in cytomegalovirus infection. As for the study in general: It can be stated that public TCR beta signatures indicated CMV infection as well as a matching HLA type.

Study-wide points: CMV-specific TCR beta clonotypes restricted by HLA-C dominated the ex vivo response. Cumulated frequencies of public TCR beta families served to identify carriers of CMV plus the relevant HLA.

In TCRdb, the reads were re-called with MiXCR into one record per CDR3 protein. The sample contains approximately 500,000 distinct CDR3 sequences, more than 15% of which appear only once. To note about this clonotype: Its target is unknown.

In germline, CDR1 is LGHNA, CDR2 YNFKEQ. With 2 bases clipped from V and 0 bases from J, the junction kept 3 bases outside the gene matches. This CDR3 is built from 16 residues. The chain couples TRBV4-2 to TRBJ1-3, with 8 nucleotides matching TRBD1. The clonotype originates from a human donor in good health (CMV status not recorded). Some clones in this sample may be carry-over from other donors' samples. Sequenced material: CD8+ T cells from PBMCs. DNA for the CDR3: TGTGCCAGCAGCCAATTCGGACAGGGCTCTGGAAACACCATATATTTT. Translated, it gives CASSQFGQGSGNTIYF.